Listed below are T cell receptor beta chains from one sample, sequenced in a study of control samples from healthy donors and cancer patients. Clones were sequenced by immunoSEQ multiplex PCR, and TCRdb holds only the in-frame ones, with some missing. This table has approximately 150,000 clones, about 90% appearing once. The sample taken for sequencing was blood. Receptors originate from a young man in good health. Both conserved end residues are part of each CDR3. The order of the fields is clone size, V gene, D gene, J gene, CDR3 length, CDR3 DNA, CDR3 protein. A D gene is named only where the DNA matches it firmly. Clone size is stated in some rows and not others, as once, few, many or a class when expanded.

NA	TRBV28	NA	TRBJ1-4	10	TGTGCCAGCCGGGATGAAAAACTGTTTTTT	CASRDEKLFF
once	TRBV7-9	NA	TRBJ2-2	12	TGTGCCAGCAGCGGGGGGACCGGGGAGCTGTTTTTT	CASSGGTGELFF
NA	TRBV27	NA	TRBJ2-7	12	TGTGCCAGCAGTGCCCAGGGCTTTCGGCAGTACTTC	CASSAQGFRQYF
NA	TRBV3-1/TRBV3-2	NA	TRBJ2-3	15	TGTGCCAGCAGCCAAAAGTGGTCTCGCACAGATACGCAGTATTTT	CASSQKWSRTDTQYF
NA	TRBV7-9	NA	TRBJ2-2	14	TGTGCCAGCAGCTCACACTTGAACACCGGGGAGCTGTTTTTT	CASSSHLNTGELFF
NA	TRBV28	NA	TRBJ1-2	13	TGTGCCAGCAGTTTGAGCACCGGAGGTGGCTACACCTTC	CASSLSTGGGYTF
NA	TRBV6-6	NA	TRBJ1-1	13	TGTGCCAGCAAATTAGGGGGGAACACTGAAGCTTTCTTT	CASKLGGNTEAFF
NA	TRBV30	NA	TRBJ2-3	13	TGTGCCTGGAGAAACGGGGGCCCTCATACGCAGTATTTT	CAWRNGGPHTQYF
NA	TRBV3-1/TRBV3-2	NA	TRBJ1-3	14	TGTGCCAGCAGCCTCAGGAGCTCTGGAAACACCATATATTTT	CASSLRSSGNTIYF
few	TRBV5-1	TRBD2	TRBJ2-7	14	TGCGCCAGCAGCTTGGGCGGGAGCTCCTACGAGCAGTACTTC	CASSLGGSSYEQYF
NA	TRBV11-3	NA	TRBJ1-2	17	TGTGCCAGCAGCCCACGTGGGGGAAGCCGAGTTCATTATGGCTACACCTTC	CASSPRGGSRVHYGYTF
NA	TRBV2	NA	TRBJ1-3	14	TGTGCCAGCAGGGTGGGACTTCCTGGAAACACCATATATTTT	CASRVGLPGNTIYF
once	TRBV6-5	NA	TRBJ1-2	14	TGTGCCAGCAAGGTTGGGGTCGGTGACTATGGCTACACCTTC	CASKVGVGDYGYTF
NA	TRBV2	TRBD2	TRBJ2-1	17	TGTGCCAGCAGTAATCCTTTAGCGGGGGGGAATTACAATGAGCAGTTCTTC	CASSNPLAGGNYNEQFF
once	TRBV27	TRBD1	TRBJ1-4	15	TGTGCCAGCAGCGGTTACGGACAGGGCGAAGAAAAACTGTTTTTT	CASSGYGQGEEKLFF
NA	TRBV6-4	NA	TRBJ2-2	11	TGTGCCAGCGGTGACTCCGGGGAGCTGTTTTTT	CASGDSGELFF
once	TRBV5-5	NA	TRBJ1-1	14	TGTGCCAGCAGCCTGGACAGTTCGGGCACTGAAGCTTTCTTT	CASSLDSSGTEAFF
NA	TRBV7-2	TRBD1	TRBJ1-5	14	TGTGCCAGCAGCTCGACAGGGTTAGGCCAGCCCCAGCATTTT	CASSSTGLGQPQHF
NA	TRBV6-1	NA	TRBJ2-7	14	TGTGCCAGCAGTGAGACTCATAGCTCCTACGAGCAGTACTTC	CASSETHSSYEQYF
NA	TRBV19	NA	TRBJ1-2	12	TGTGCCAGTAGTACAAGGGACAACGGCTACACCTTC	CASSTRDNGYTF
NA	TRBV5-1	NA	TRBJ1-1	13	TGCGCCAGCAACCTCAATCCTAACACTGAAGCTTTCTTT	CASNLNPNTEAFF
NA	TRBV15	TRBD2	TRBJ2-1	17	TGTGCCACCAGCAGATCTAGCGGGGGCCCCCCTTACAATGAGCAGTTCTTC	CATSRSSGGPPYNEQFF
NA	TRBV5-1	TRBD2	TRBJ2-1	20	TGCGCCAGCAGCTTGGGGAGGGCCGGAGCGGGGGAGAGCTCCTACAATGAGCAGTTCTTC	CASSLGRAGAGESSYNEQFF
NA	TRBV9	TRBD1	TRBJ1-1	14	TGTGCCAGCAGCGTAGGGGACAGTAACACTGAAGCTTTCTTT	CASSVGDSNTEAFF
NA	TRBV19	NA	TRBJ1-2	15	TGTGCCAGTAGTATTGGTCCCCTAACTAACTATGGCTACACCTTC	CASSIGPLTNYGYTF
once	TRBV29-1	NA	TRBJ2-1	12	TGCAGCGTCCCAGGTGCATCGGGTGAGCAGTTCTTC	CSVPGASGEQFF
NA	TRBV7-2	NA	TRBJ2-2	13	TGTGCCAGCAGCCCCCGTCCTACCCGGGAGCTGTTTTTT	CASSPRPTRELFF
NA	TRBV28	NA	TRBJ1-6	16	TGTGCCAGCCCAGGGGTTTTAAGCTCCTATAATTCACCCCTCCACTTT	CASPGVLSSYNSPLHF
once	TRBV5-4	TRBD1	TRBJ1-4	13	TGTGCCAGCAGCCGGGACAGTAATGAAAAACTGTTTTTT	CASSRDSNEKLFF
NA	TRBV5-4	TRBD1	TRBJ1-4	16	TGTGCCAGCAGCTATACAACAGGGGGCCTTAATGAAAAACTGTTTTTT	CASSYTTGGLNEKLFF
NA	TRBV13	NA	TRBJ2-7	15	TGTGCCAGCAGCTTGGGTCAGGGTAGGGTCGTCGAGCAGTACTTC	CASSLGQGRVVEQYF
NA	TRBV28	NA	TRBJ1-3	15	TGTGCCAGCAGTTTGAAGGCCTACTCTGGAAACACCATATATTTT	CASSLKAYSGNTIYF
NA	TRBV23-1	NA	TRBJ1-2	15	TGCGCCAGCAGTCAATCGTCGGGTAGGTACTATGGCTACACCTTC	CASSQSSGRYYGYTF
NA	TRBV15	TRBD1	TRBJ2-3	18	TGTGCCACCAGCAGGGATGCGATCGGGACAGGGTTGACAGATACGCAGTATTTT	CATSRDAIGTGLTDTQYF
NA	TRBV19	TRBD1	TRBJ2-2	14	TGTGCCAGTAGTCCCAGGACAGGAGCCGGGGAGCTGTTTTTT	CASSPRTGAGELFF
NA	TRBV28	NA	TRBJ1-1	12	TGTGCCAGCAGTTCACGGTGGCGTGAAGCTTTCTTT	CASSSRWREAFF
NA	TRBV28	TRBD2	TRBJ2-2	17	TGTGCCAGCAGTTTGGGTAGCGGGGGGGCTCGGTCCGGGGAGCTGTTTTTT	CASSLGSGGARSGELFF
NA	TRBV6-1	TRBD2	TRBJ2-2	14	TGTGCCAGCAGTGATCTAGCGGTCACCGGGGAGCTGTTTTTT	CASSDLAVTGELFF
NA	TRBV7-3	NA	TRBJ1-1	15	TGTGCCAGCAGCTTAAACGGGGGAATGAACACTGAAGCTTTCTTT	CASSLNGGMNTEAFF
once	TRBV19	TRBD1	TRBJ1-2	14	TGTGCCAGTAGTATTGGACAGGAGAACTATGGCTACACCTTC	CASSIGQENYGYTF
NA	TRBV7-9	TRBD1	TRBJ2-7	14	TGTGCCAGCAGCTTAATACAGGGGTCCTACGAGCAGTACTTC	CASSLIQGSYEQYF
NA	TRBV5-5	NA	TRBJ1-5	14	TGTGCCAGCAGCTTGTTCCAAGTCAATCAGCCCCAGCATTTT	CASSLFQVNQPQHF
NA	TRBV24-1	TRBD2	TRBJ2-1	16	TGTGCCACCAGTGCTTCACTAGCGGGGGTGTACAATGAGCAGTTCTTC	CATSASLAGVYNEQFF
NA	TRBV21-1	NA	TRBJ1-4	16	TGTGCCAGCAGCAAATTCTCGGGACAGGGACATGAAAAACTGTTTTTT	CASSKFSGQGHEKLFF
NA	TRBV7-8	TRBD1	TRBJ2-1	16	TGTGCCAGCAGCTTAGACGGACAGGGTCGTTTCAATGAGCAGTTCTTC	CASSLDGQGRFNEQFF
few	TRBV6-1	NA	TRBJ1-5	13	TGTGCCAGCAGTGAAAACCCTAGGCAGCCCCAGCATTTT	CASSENPRQPQHF
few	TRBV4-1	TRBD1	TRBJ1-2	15	TGCGCCAGCAGCCGATTGGGACAGCTTAACTATGGCTACACCTTC	CASSRLGQLNYGYTF
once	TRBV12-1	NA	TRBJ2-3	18	TGTGCCAGCAGCTTTCCAGGGACTAGGGCCACACACACAGATACGCAGTATTTT	CASSFPGTRATHTDTQYF
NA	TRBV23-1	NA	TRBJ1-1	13	TGCGCCAGCAGTCAAATTGGACGGACAGAAGCTTTCTTT	CASSQIGRTEAFF
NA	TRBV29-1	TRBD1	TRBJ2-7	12	TGCAGCGTGAGGGGACAGGGGGGCGAGCAGTACTTC	CSVRGQGGEQYF
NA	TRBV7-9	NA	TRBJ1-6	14	TGTGCCAGCAGCTTAGGGATTCAGGGTTCACCCCTCCACTTT	CASSLGIQGSPLHF
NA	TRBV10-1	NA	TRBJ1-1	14	TGCGCCAGCAGTGTGTCCGCCGGTGGGACTGAAGCTTTCTTT	CASSVSAGGTEAFF
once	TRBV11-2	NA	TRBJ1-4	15	TGTGCCAGCAGCTTAGACAGGGTGAGGGGGGAAAAACTGTTTTTT	CASSLDRVRGEKLFF
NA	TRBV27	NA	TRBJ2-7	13	TGTGCCAGCAGTTTCGGACCTAACTACGAGCAGTACTTC	CASSFGPNYEQYF